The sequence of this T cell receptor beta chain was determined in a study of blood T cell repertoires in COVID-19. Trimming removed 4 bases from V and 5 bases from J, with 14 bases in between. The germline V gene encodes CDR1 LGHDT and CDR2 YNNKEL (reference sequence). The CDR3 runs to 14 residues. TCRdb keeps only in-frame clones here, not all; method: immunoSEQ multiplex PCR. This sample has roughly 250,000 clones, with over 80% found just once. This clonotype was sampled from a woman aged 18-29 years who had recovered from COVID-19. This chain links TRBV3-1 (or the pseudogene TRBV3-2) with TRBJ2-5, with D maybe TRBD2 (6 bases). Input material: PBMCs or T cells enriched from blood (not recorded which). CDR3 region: CASSPRGLEETQYF. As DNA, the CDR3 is TGTGCCAGCAGCCCTCGGGGGTTGGAGGAGACCCAGTACTTC.